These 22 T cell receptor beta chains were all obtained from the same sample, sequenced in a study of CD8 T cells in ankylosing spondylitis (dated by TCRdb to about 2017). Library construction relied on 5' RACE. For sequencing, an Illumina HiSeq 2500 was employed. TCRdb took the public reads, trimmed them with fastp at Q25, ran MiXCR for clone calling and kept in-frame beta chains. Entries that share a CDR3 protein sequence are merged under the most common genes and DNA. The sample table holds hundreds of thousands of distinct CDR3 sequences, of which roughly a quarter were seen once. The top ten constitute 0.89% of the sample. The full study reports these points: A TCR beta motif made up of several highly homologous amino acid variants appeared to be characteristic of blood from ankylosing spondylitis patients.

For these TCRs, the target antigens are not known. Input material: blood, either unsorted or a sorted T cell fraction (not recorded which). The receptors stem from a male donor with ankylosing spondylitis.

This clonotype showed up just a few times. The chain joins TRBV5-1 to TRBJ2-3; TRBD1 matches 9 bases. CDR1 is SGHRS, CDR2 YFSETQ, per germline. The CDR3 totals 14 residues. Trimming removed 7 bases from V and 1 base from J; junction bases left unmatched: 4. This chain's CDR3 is CASGRTGGTDTQYF. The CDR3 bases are TGCGCCAGCGGACGGACAGGGGGCACAGATACGCAGTATTTT.

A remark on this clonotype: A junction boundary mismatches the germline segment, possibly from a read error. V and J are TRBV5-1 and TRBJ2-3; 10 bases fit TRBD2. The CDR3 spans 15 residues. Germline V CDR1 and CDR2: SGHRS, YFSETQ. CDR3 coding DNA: TGCGCCAGCAGCTTGGCTAGCGGGAGCAGAGATACGCAGTATTTT. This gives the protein CASSLASGSRDTQYF.

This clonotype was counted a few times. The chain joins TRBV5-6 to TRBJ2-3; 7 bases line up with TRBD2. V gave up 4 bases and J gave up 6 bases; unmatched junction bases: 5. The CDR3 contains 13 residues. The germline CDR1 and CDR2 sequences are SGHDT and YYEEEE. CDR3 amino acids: CASSRRESDTQYF. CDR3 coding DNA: TGTGCCAGCAGCCGGCGGGAGTCGGATACGCAGTATTTT.

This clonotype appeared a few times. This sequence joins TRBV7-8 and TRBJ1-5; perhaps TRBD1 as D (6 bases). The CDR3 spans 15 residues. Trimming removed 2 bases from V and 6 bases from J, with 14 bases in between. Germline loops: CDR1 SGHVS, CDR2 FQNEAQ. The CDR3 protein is CASSLNTGIPQPQHF. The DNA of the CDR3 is TGTGCCAGCAGCTTAAATACAGGGATTCCTCAGCCCCAGCATTTT.

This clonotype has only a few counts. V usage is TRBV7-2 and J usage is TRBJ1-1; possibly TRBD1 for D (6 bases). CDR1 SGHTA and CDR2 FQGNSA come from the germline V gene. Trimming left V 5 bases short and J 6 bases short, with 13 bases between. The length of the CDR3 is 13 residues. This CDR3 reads CASSLRQDPEAFF. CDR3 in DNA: TGTGCCAGCAGCCTTCGACAGGACCCTGAAGCTTTCTTT.

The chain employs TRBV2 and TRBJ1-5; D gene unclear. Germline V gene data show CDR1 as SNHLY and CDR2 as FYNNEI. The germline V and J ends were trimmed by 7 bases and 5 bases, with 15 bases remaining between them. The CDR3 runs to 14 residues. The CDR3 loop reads CASKREGTDQPQHF. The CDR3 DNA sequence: TGTGCCAGCAAGAGGGAGGGTACCGATCAGCCCCAGCATTTT.

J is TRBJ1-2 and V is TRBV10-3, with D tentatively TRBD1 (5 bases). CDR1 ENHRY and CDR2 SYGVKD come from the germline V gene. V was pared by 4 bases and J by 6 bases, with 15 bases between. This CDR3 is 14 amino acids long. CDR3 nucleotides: TGTGCCATCAGTGCGGGGGGAGAGAAAAATGGCTACACCTTC. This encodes CAISAGGEKNGYTF.

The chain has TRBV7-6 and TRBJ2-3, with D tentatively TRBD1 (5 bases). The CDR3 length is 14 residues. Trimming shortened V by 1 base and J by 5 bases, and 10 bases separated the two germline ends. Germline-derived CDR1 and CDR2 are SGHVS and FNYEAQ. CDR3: CASSLGGNGDTQYF. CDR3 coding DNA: TGTGCCAGCAGCTTAGGGGGCAACGGAGATACGCAGTATTTT.

The CDR3 spells CASSEDGQNQETQYF. The CDR3 DNA follows: TGTGCCAGCAGTGAAGACGGCCAGAACCAAGAGACCCAGTACTTC. The chain employs TRBV2 and TRBJ2-5; D uncertain. This CDR3 is built from 15 residues. The germline V and J ends were trimmed by 1 base and 0 bases, with 9 bases remaining between them. Germline V gene lookup returns CDR1 SNHLY and CDR2 FYNNEI.

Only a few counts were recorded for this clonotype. CDR3 sequence: CASNEQGGGNQPQHF. The CDR3 nucleotides read TGTGCCAGCAACGAACAGGGAGGAGGCAATCAGCCCCAGCATTTT. The chain couples TRBV2 to TRBJ1-5, with a tentative D call TRBD1 (6 bases). Looked up from germline, CDR1 is SNHLY and CDR2 is FYNNEI. The CDR3 is 15 amino acids. Trimming cost V 7 bases and J 2 bases, with 15 bases left between them.

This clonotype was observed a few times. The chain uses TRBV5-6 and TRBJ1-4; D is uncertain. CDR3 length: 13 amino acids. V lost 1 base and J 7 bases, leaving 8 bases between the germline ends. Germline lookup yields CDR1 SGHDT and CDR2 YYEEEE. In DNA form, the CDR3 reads TGTGCCAGCAGCTTGTCGGCAGTTGAAAAACTGTTTTTT. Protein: CASSLSAVEKLFF.

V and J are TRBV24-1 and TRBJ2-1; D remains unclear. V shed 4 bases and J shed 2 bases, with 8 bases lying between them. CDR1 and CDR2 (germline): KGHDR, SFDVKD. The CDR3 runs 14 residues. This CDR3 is CATSDGGAYNEQFF. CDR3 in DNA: TGTGCCACCAGTGACGGTGGGGCCTACAATGAGCAGTTCTTC.

CDR3 in DNA: TGCAGTGCTAGAGGGACACTCTCCTACGAGCAGTACGTC. Its translation: CSARGTLSYEQYV. The chain is built from TRBV20-1 and TRBJ2-7, with D perhaps TRBD1 (5 bases). Per the germline V gene, CDR1 is DFQATT and CDR2 is SNEGSKA (reference sequence). The CDR3 sequence is 13 residues long. The V and J ends lost 1 base and 0 bases respectively, with 7 bases between them.

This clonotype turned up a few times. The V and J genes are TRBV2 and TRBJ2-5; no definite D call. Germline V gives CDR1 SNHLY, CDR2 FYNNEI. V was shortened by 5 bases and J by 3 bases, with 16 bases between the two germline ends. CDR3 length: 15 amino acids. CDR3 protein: CASSLSAPREETQYF. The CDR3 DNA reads TGTGCCAGCAGTCTCAGTGCCCCTAGAGAAGAGACCCAGTACTTC.

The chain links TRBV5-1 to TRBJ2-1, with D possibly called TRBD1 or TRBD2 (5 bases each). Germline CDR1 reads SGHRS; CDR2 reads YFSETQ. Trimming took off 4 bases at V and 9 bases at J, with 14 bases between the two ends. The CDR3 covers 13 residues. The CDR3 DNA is TGCGCCAGCAGCGCAACGTCCGGGGCTGAGCAGTTCTTC. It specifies CASSATSGAEQFF.

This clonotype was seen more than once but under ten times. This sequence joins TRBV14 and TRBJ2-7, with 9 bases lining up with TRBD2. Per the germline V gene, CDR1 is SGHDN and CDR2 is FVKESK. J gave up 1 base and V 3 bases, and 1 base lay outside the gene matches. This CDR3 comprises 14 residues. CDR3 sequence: CASSHTSGSYEQYV. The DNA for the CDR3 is TGTGCCAGCAGCCATACTAGCGGGTCCTACGAGCAGTACGTC.

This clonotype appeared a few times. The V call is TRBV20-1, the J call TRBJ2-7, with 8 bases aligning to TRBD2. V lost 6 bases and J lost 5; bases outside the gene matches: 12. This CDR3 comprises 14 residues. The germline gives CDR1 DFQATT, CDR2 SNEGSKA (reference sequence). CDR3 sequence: CSAPRTSPLDEQYF. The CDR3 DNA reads TGCAGTGCCCCGAGGACTAGCCCACTAGACGAGCAGTACTTC.

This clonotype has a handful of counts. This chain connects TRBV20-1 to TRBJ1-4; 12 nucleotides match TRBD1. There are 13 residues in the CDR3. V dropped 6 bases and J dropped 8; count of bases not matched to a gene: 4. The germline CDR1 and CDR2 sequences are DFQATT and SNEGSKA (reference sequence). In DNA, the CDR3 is TGCAGTGCCGGGACAGGGGGCGGCGAAAAACTGTTTTTT. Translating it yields CSAGTGGGEKLFF.

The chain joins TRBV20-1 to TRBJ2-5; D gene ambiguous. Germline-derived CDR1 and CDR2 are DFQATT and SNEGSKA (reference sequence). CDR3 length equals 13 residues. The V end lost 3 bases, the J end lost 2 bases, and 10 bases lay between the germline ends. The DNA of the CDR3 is TGCAGTGCTAGTGAGGAAGATCAAGAGACCCAGTACTTC. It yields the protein CSASEEDQETQYF.

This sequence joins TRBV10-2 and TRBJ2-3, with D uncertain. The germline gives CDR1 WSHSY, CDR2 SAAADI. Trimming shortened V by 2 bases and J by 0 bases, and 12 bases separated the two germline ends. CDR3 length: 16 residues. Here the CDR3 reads CASSEPTLPSTDTQYF. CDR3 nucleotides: TGCGCCAGCAGTGAGCCGACCTTGCCTAGCACAGATACGCAGTATTTT.

In nucleotides, the CDR3 is TGTGCCATCAGTGATGGGTACAATGAGCAGTTCTTC. This translates into CAISDGYNEQFF. The chain carries TRBV10-3 and TRBJ2-1, with no clear D. Trimming stripped 3 bases from V and 4 bases from J, with 4 bases between. This CDR3 comprises 12 residues. Germline V gives CDR1 ENHRY, CDR2 SYGVKD.

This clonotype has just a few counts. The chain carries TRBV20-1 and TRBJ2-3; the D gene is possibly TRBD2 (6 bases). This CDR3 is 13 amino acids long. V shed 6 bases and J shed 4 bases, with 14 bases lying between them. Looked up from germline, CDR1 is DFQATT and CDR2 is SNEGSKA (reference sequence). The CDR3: CSAGLFVPDTQYF. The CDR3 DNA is TGCAGTGCGGGACTGTTCGTACCAGATACGCAGTATTTT.